Following are 20 T cell receptor beta chains from one sample sequenced in a study of blood T cell repertoires in COVID-19. Method: immunoSEQ multiplex PCR; TCRdb's copy keeps in-frame clones and lacks some. The sample has around 150,000 clones; around 80% are singletons. Sequencing was done on a sample of PBMCs or T cells enriched from blood (not recorded which). These receptors all stem from a man aged 50 to 59 who had recovered from COVID-19.

The CDR3, as DNA: TGTGCCAGCAGAGCGTCCGGGCCCGAGGGGACCCAGTACTTC. Its translation: CASRASGPEGTQYF. V gene TRBV3-1 (or the pseudogene TRBV3-2) combines with J gene TRBJ2-5, with D possibly matching TRBD2 (5 bases). This CDR3 has 14 amino acids. Germline lookup yields CDR1 LGHDT and CDR2 YNNKEL (reference sequence). V was trimmed by 6 bases and J by 7 bases, leaving 18 bases between them.

This chain connects TRBV15 to TRBJ1-3, with 7 bases that match TRBD1. Trimming cost V 0 bases and J 4 bases; bases outside gene matches: 3. Per the germline V gene, CDR1 is LNHNV and CDR2 is YYDKDF (reference sequence). This CDR3 spans 15 amino acids. CDR3 sequence (DNA): TGTGCCACCAGCAGAGATCGAGGGGGCGGAAACACCATATATTTT. It translates to CATSRDRGGGNTIYF. Looking up the rest from reference TRBV15 and TRBJ1-3 gives the full variable domain: DAMVIQNPRYQVTQFGKPVTLSCSQTLNHNVMYWYQQKSSQAPKLLFHYYDKDFNNEADTPDNFQSRRPNTSFCFLDIRSPGLGDTAMYLCATSRDRGGGNTIYFGEGSWLTVV.

This clone was detected only once. The chain joins TRBV3-1 (or the pseudogene TRBV3-2) to TRBJ2-1, with unresolved D. This CDR3 has 11 amino acids. From germline, CDR1 is LGHDT and CDR2 YNNKEL (reference sequence). V was clipped by 1 base and J by 10 bases, with 5 bases between them. DNA of the CDR3: TGTGCCAGCAGCCAAGTAAGCGAGCAGTTCTTC. Translating it yields CASSQVSEQFF.

V gene TRBV4-1 combines with J gene TRBJ1-2, with 10 bases matching TRBD1. This CDR3 contains 16 residues. Germline V gene sequence: CDR1 MGHRA, CDR2 YSYEKL. The trim removed 1 base at V and 2 bases at J, leaving 4 bases unmatched. CDR3 residues: CASSQAGTGVNYGYTF. The CDR3, as DNA: TGCGCCAGCAGCCAAGCTGGGACAGGGGTAAACTATGGCTACACCTTC.

V usage is TRBV6-2 or TRBV6-3 and J usage is TRBJ1-2; D not certain. Trimming pared 5 bases from V and 4 bases from J, leaving 11 bases between. The CDR3 totals 13 residues. Germline V gives CDR1 MNHEY, CDR2 SVGEGT. For the CDR3, the DNA is TGTGCCAGCAGTACCGGCGGCGCCTATGGCTACACCTTC. Its protein product is CASSTGGAYGYTF.

The chain links TRBV19 to TRBJ1-6, with D possibly being TRBD1 (5 bases). This CDR3 is built from 15 residues. CDR1 is LNHDA and CDR2 is SQIVND in the germline V gene (reference sequence). V was cut by 5 bases and J by 7 bases, with 15 bases left in between. DNA for the CDR3: TGTGCCAGTAGTCCCGGACACGCTGACAATTCACCCCTCCACTTT. Translating gives CASSPGHADNSPLHF.

The V gene is TRBV5-4, the J gene TRBJ2-1; 8 nucleotides align to TRBD2. The CDR3 runs to 16 residues. The ends lost 4 bases at V and 6 bases at J; junction bases unmatched: 12. Germline assignment: CDR1 SGHNT and CDR2 YYREEE (reference sequence). CDR3 in amino acids: CASSRGGLAASNEQFF. CDR3 sequence (DNA): TGTGCCAGCAGCCGGGGGGGCCTAGCGGCCTCCAATGAGCAGTTCTTC.

The chain carries TRBV6-2 or TRBV6-3 and TRBJ2-7; D is perhaps TRBD2 (5 bases). This CDR3 comprises 13 residues. Germline lookup yields CDR1 MNHEY and CDR2 SVGEGT. V was pared by 5 bases and J by 2 bases, with 10 bases between. CDR3 loop: CASSQRLTYEQYF. In nucleotides, the CDR3 is TGTGCCAGCAGTCAAAGACTAACCTACGAGCAGTACTTC.

The V call is TRBV5-6, the J call TRBJ2-7; TRBD2 agrees at 8 bases. This CDR3 is 16 amino acids long. Germline CDR1 is SGHDT and CDR2 is YYEEEE. J was trimmed by 3 bases and V by 1 base; bases with no gene match: 9. For the CDR3, the DNA is TGTGCCAGCAGCTTGTTTTCCGGGGGGGCCGTCTACGAGCAGTACTTC. It encodes CASSLFSGGAVYEQYF.

The rearrangement joins TRBV6-5 to TRBJ1-2, with TRBD1 matching over 12 bases. CDR3 length: 15 amino acids. The germline V gene has CDR1 MNHEY and CDR2 SVGAGI. The V segment lost 5 bases and the J segment 8 bases; nucleotides outside the gene matches: 9. CDR3 DNA: TGTGCCAGCAGTCCAGGGACAGGGGGCGTATGGGGCTACACCTTC. It specifies CASSPGTGGVWGYTF.

This rearrangement joins TRBV19 to TRBJ2-2; 10 bases are shared with TRBD1. The CDR3 consists of 15 residues. Trimming at V came to 8 bases and at J to 7 bases, leaving 10 bases not matched to a gene. Germline V gene data show CDR1 as LNHDA and CDR2 as SQIVND (reference sequence). The CDR3 reads CASADRQGASGELFF. In DNA, the CDR3 is TGTGCCAGTGCTGACAGACAGGGGGCGAGCGGGGAGCTGTTTTTT.

This chain uses TRBV29-1 with TRBJ2-1, with D tentatively TRBD2 (5 bases). The CDR3 consists of 15 residues. Germline CDR1 reads SQVTM; CDR2 reads ANQGSEA. Trimming removed 3 bases at V and 8 bases at J, with 20 bases between. In nucleotides, the CDR3 is TGCAGCGTTGACGGGGTGACTATGGCGGGCGATGAGCAGTTCTTC. This gives the protein CSVDGVTMAGDEQFF.

The chain is built from TRBV4-1 and TRBJ1-5; D uncertain. CDR3 length equals 18 residues. The V and J ends lost 0 bases and 0 bases respectively, with 15 bases between them. Germline V CDR1 and CDR2: MGHRA, YSYEKL. CDR3 region: CASSQEGVSPYSNQPQHF. In nucleotides, the CDR3 is TGCGCCAGCAGCCAAGAAGGAGTCAGCCCATATAGCAATCAGCCCCAGCATTTT.

V gene TRBV27 combines with J gene TRBJ2-7; 10 positions match TRBD1. Germline V CDR1 and CDR2: MNHEY, SMNVEV (reference sequence). The CDR3 spans 15 residues. The V gene end was trimmed by 2 bases and the J gene end by 0 bases; junction bases not matched to a gene: 1. The CDR3 protein is CASSLRTGGSYEQYF. The DNA of the CDR3 is TGTGCCAGCAGTTTAAGGACAGGGGGCTCCTACGAGCAGTACTTC.

This clone turned up a few times. The rearrangement links TRBV29-1 to TRBJ1-5, with 8 bases lining up with TRBD1. CDR3 length equals 13 residues. The V gene end was trimmed by 5 bases and the J gene end by 4 bases; junction bases not matched to a gene: 4. Germline CDR1 and CDR2: SQVTM and ANQGSEA. DNA of the CDR3: TGCAGCGTTAGGACAGGGTTAAATCAGCCCCAGCATTTT. Translating gives CSVRTGLNQPQHF.

This clone has only one observation. This rearrangement joins TRBV6-1 to TRBJ1-1, with 7 bases aligning to TRBD1. Germline loops: CDR1 MNHNS, CDR2 SASEGT. V was pared by 0 bases and J by 5 bases, with 6 bases of the junction left unmatched. The CDR3 totals 15 residues. The CDR3 loop is CASSEAPPGGTEAFF. CDR3 coding DNA: TGTGCCAGCAGTGAAGCGCCCCCAGGGGGGACTGAAGCTTTCTTT.

The chain joins TRBV6-5 to TRBJ1-1, with D perhaps TRBD1 (5 bases). This CDR3 comprises 15 residues. Germline CDR1 MNHEY, CDR2 SVGAGI. With 0 bases removed from V and 4 bases from J, the gap between germline ends came to 12 bases. For the CDR3, the DNA is TGTGCCAGCAGTTACTCGGGGCAGGGAAGCACTGAAGCTTTCTTT. This sequence encodes CASSYSGQGSTEAFF.

There are a few counts of this clone. The genes are TRBV2 and TRBJ1-5; a possible D gene is TRBD1 (6 bases). Germline-derived CDR1 and CDR2 are SNHLY and FYNNEI. This CDR3 has 15 residues. The V and J ends lost 3 bases and 2 bases respectively, with 11 bases between them. The CDR3 coding sequence is TGTGCCAGCAGTGAGGACAGTACTGGCAATCAGCCCCAGCATTTT. This encodes CASSEDSTGNQPQHF.

The chain is built from TRBV2 and TRBJ2-1, with D maybe TRBD2 (5 bases). CDR3 size: 16 residues. Trimming left V 2 bases short and J 2 bases short, with 13 bases between. In germline, CDR1 is SNHLY, CDR2 FYNNEI. The CDR3 DNA reads as TGTGCCAGCAGTGAACGAGGGCCCACCACCTACAATGAGCAGTTCTTC. Amino acid sequence: CASSERGPTTYNEQFF.

This chain links TRBV4-1 with TRBJ1-2; no clear D. Trimming pared 0 bases from V and 1 base from J, leaving 9 bases between. The germline V gene encodes CDR1 MGHRA and CDR2 YSYEKL. The CDR3 runs to 15 residues. CDR3 residues: CASSQDLVFNYGYTF. In nucleotides, the CDR3 is TGCGCCAGCAGCCAAGATCTTGTGTTTAACTATGGCTACACCTTC.